This entry describes one T cell receptor (beta chain). Its antigen is currently unknown. Unique molecular identifiers were used to barcode this TCRbeta library. MiXCR, run by TCRdb on the PCR reads, gives a single entry per CDR3 protein. Among almost 250,000 distinct CDR3 sequences listed, about 25% were seen once. The data were obtained in a study of T-cell reconstitution after alpha-beta-depleted transplantation in children. General study points: After transplant, at about two months, alpha-beta T cells were reportedly derived from several hundred expanded graft clones. T-cell numbers and diversity one year post-transplant derived largely from freshly generated T cells.

Germline V gene data show CDR1 as SGHKS and CDR2 as YYEKEE (reference sequence). This CDR3 has 16 amino acids. Germline trimming cut 4 bases from V and 2 bases from J; bases unmatched to any gene: 10. The input for sequencing was PBMCs, taken before TCRalphabeta/CD19-depleted stem cell transplant. The origin of this receptor is a girl aged 2-10 years with Fanconi anemia, due to receive a stem cell transplant. The rearrangement joins TRBV5-5 to TRBJ2-5; 8 bases align to TRBD1. The DNA for the CDR3 is TGTGCCAGCAGCGCCCTCCAGGGGGCGAGGCAAGAGACCCAGTACTTC. Translating gives CASSALQGARQETQYF.